This TCR beta chain came from a study of response to subunit inactivated influenza vaccine (dated by TCRdb to the late 2010s). In terms of the full investigation: Deep quantitative T cell receptor repertoire profiling was used in the study to track responses to a trivalent subunit inactivated influenza vaccine.

A distance of 18 bases separates the germline ends of V and J, which lose 3 bases and 9 bases respectively. The CDR3 has 15 amino acids, counting the end cysteine and phenylalanine. Only CDR3 DNA is held: 45 bases, read in frame from base 1. Reading the germline V gene (reference sequence) gives CDR1 SEHNR and CDR2 FQNEAQ. For this clonotype: What antigen it recognizes has not been identified. Base-call qualities are not available, and no considerably larger clone is one nucleotide away.

Libraries came from RT-PCR. Sequencing was carried out with an Illumina HiSeq 2500. TCRdb reanalyzed the raw reads on its own, using fastp at Q25 for trimming and MiXCR for clone calling, and kept in-frame beta chains. Rows are combined by CDR3 protein, so each entry shows the most common genes and DNA. The sample includes around 320,000 distinct CDR3 sequences, with about 20% observed a single time. Of the sample, 9% to 12% falls within the top ten clones. Overall study results and their limits: The authors proposed that each seasonal influenza vaccination may bring in only a limited number of new T cells.

The sequence links TRBV7-9 to TRBJ1-5; the best D guess is TRBD1, with 6 bases matching. The receptor's source is a man between 45 and 75 years old who received an inactivated influenza vaccine. Donor details come from another sample of the same person, matched by shared clones. The sample was PBMCs from blood, taken less than 22 months after vaccination. The DNA sequence is given as TGTGCCAGCAGCTTCGGGGGCGTGCCTTTTTGGCCCCAGCATTTT. The resulting protein is CASSFGGVPFWPQHF.